This TCR beta chain was sequenced in a study of molecular identifiers for immune sequencing clone quantification (dated by TCRdb to the late 2010s). Notes on the research overall: For a replicate experiment, the RNA from either around 20,000 or 100,000 naive CD8 T cells was divided into five aliquots, and four of those aliquots went on to sequencing. The study was a methods study using CD8 T cells to benchmark molecular-identifier clustering-based TCR repertoire sequencing (MIDCIRS) and TCR RNA copy counting. Here is what the overall study found, with its caveats: In CMV-specific effector cells, over 99% of molecules were held by clones above 20 RNA copies, whereas under 1% of molecules were held by such clones in naive cells. A single cell's worth of spiked-in Jurkat TCR RNA was reported detectable even among around 1 million naive CD8 T cells. Modeling gave roughly 2.9 recovered TCR RNA copies per cell versus approximately 11 by digital PCR, implying 25% to 30% capture efficiency. Spiked-in Jurkat TCR RNA (roughly 10 copies' worth), which is not part of the donor repertoire, was contained in the naive libraries. Without barcode sub-clustering, chimeric consensus sequences inflated TCR diversity; chimeras reached as high as 47%. Identical TCR molecules sharing a barcode could cause highly expanded clone sizes to be underestimated.

Libraries of naive CD8 T cells were built from around 20,000 to 1,000,000 sorted cells, with 10%, 30% or 50% of the purified RNA used. Naive CD8 T cells were FACS-sorted as CD8+CD4-CCR7+CD45RA+ on a BD FACSAria II into RLT Plus buffer. To test detection sensitivity, Jurkat RNA equivalent to more than eight TCR copies was spiked into samples of about 19,000-1,000,000 naive CD8 T cells. Enrichment of CD8 T cells was done with RosetteSep CD8+ T Cell Enrichment Cocktail plus Ficoll-Paque, and ACK red cell lysis came afterward. The germline V gene sets CDR1 to SGHVS and CDR2 to FNYEAQ. The CDR3, from cysteine to phenylalanine, totals 14 residues. Left in the record is the CDR3 DNA by itself, 42 bases read in frame from the first base. V and J are trimmed by 5 bases and 4 bases, and the gene matches miss 7 bases of the junction. Libraries were built with PCR. The sequencer was a NextSeq 500. Preparation of bulk TCR libraries followed a previously described approach, with the TCR primers listed in Table S5. Purification of total RNA was performed with the Qiagen AllPrep DNA/RNA kit. Before any analysis, reads coming from multiple sequencing runs of the same library were combined into one pool. The authors' pipeline ran thus. Reads were retained only if an exact TCR constant sequence was present, and the retained reads were trimmed to 150 nt and grouped according to their 12-nt molecular barcodes. Reads in each barcode group were sub-clustered using a 15% Levenshtein threshold, and a quality-weighted consensus sequence was built for each RNA molecule. Non-functional sequences were excluded, and lower-count sequences lying one edit away from another sequence were also excluded. Based on a fit of two negative binomial distributions, barcode sub-clusters having less than 20% of the maximum read count were discarded. TCRdb reran the public reads through fastp at Q25 and MiXCR, keeping productive beta chains. Each record represents a unique CDR3 protein, reported with the most common genes and DNA among its rows. Clone size and V and J calls follow TCRdb, not the original study. For this sample there are 400,000 to 600,000 distinct CDR3 sequences; 25% appear just once. The ten largest clones represent around 0.8% of the sample.

This clonotype has a count of ten or more. No antigen is known for it. The record has no base qualities; no much larger clone is one base away. This TCR came from a human donor in good health. Some libraries in this study had Jurkat cell RNA spiked in. The rearranged segments are TRBV7-6 and TRBJ2-7; TRBD2 lines up with 8 middle nucleotides. The sample was naive CD8+ T cells from blood, with Jurkat cell RNA spiked in. This specimen's cell subset or site label, per the study, means: FACS-sorted CD8+CD4-CCR7+CD45RA+ naive T cells. The bases are TGTGCCAGCAGCCCAAGCGGCGGGGGGTACGAGCAGTACTTC. Translated, this is CASSPSGGGYEQYF.